What follows describes a single TCR beta chain. This clone was detected ten times or more. Its antigen has not been determined. The record has no base qualities; no much larger clone is one base away. The data were taken from a study of T cells after posttransplantation cyclophosphamide (TCRdb year 2016). In the study overall: Using TRB sequencing, the study followed how the T cell repertoire rebuilt after myeloablative bone marrow transplantation with posttransplantation cyclophosphamide given as GVHD prophylaxis. Up to about 3 additional blood samples from 2 to 5.2 years after transplant were also TRB-sequenced in 3 patients, as was pretransplant blood from several patients. Samples from a few dozen PTCy-treated patients, along with samples from 16 of their related bone marrow donors, underwent antigen receptor sequencing. TRB sequencing was performed on blood from all 30 or so PTCy patients with 1-year posttransplant specimens. Public TRB sequences were checked against a database of over 3,000 sequences associated with responses to pathogens, tumor antigens, self-antigens and alloantigens. Because TRA and TRB clonality correlated tightly in about 10 samples, later TCR analyses were limited to TRB. What the authors observed across the whole study: The TRB repertoires of T cells infiltrating skin or GI tract showed only limited overlap with the TRB repertoires of T cells in blood. Across over 40 patients, TRB clonality was highly associated with recipient CMV seropositivity and CMV reactivation, and diversity in PTCy patients was similar to diversity in CNI/methotrexate controls. At 1-2 months, donor-recipient similarity was low but rose over the first year, and the later blood repertoires were often dominated by donor CD8+ memory clones.

TRB sequencing was run on genomic DNA with either the immunoSEQ assay at survey resolution or the hsTCRB kit. From the authors' description of their analysis: Initial read processing used immunoSEQ software, and repertoire analyses used the LymphoSeq R package. Clonality was computed as 1 minus normalized Shannon entropy; Gini coefficient was also calculated for each TRB dataset. Phenotypes of unsorted samples were inferred by mapping TRB sequences from sorted subsets of the recipient or donor onto unsorted samples of the same recipient. TCRdb carries this immuneACCESS record with in-frame sequences only. Its versions omit some clonotypes, under half of them owing to an unresolved V gene in the studies checked, with the rest unexplained. Clone size and the V and J calls come from that table; the DNA yielded D and trimming. In this sample the table shows more than 40,000 clones, and no singletons are among them. The ten largest clones capture about 2.2% of the sample.

Related bone marrow donors provided peripheral blood samples on the day of marrow donation. Mononuclear cells from peripheral blood and bone marrow were separated by Ficoll-Hypaque density centrifugation and then cryopreserved. V has 0 bases trimmed and J has 3 bases trimmed; junction bases matching no gene number 10. From cysteine to phenylalanine, the CDR3 is 18 amino acids long. The read is trimmed to its CDR3 DNA, 54 bases read in frame from base 1. The germline V gene supplies CDR1 SGDLS and CDR2 YYNGEE. The rearranged segments are TRBV9 and TRBJ2-7; 12 bases in between match TRBD2. The source material was PBMCs. The clonotype comes from a man aged 40-49 years in good health, CMV-negative, and a related stem cell transplant donor. The bases read TGTGCCAGCAGCGTAGTCTCTAGCGGGAGGGCCTCGCGCTACGAGCAGTACTTC. This is translated as CASSVVSSGRASRYEQYF.